This T cell receptor (beta chain) emerged from a study of blood T cell repertoires in COVID-19. Study context: COVID-19 samples from acute and convalescent phases originated in the United States, Italy and Spain. T cells, B-cell-depleted T cells, or PBMCs supplied cDNA or gDNA.

The germline V gene has CDR1 SGHRS and CDR2 YFSETQ. J gave up 4 bases and V 4 bases, and 10 bases lay outside the gene matches. CDR3 length: 16 amino acids. Original methodology: Reference gene primer amplification in the assay estimated nucleated cell counts. Produced via immunoSEQ multiplex PCR; TCRdb's table is partial and in-frame only. That table gives V, J and clone size, and the DNA gave D and trimming. This sample carries 120,000 to 150,000 clones, roughly 88% of them seen once, and the ten largest clones take about 10%. V gene TRBV5-1 combines with J gene TRBJ2-2, with 7 bases identical to TRBD2. Sequencing was performed on peripheral blood. This TCR derives from a man aged 60 to 75 with active or convalescent COVID-19. The CDR3 DNA follows: TGCGCCAGCAGCGCTTCTAGCGGCCGTGGCACCGGGGAGCTGTTTTTT. It translates to CASSASSGRGTGELFF.